This T cell receptor beta chain was observed in a study of Graves' ophthalmopathy and Graves' hyperthyroidism. Findings and limits, study-wide: A 13-signature model separated ophthalmopathy from stable hyperthyroidism, reaching approximately 88% sensitivity and less than 82% specificity cross-validated.

V lost 4 bases to trimming and J lost 4 bases, with 19 bases between them. The CDR3 extends over 16 amino acids. A word on this clonotype: Its target is unknown.

RNA transcripts were the source from which TCR beta CDR3 regions were amplified. First-round RT-PCR used HTBI primers; second-round multiplex PCR followed. TCRdb used MiXCR to reprocess the multiplex PCR reads, holding one entry per CDR3 protein. The profile shows 650,000 to 900,000 distinct CDR3 sequences, around 40% of them singletons. Where ophthalmopathy was present, donors had moderate-to-severe activity, CAS ≥3, NOSPECS ≥4 and duration under 3 months. Establishment of the diagnosis relied upon clinical symptoms, serum thyroxine, TRAb, thyroid ultrasound and orbital computed tomography. The TCR was taken from an adult man with Graves' ophthalmopathy. The chain couples TRBV12-3 or TRBV12-4 to TRBJ2-5, with D perhaps matching TRBD1 (5 bases). Material: peripheral blood. CDR3 in amino acids: CASSSLPSGYRETQYF. The CDR3 bases are TGTGCCAGCAGTTCCCTGCCATCAGGGTATCGAGAGACCCAGTACTTC.